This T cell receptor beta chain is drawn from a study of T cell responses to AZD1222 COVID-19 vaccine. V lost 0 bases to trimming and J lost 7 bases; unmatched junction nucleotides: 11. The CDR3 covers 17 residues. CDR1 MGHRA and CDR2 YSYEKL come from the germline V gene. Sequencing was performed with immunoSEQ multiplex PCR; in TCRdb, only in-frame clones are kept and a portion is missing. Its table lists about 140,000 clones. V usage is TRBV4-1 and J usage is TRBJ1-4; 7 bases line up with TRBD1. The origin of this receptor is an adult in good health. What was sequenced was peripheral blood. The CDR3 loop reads CASSQDCLRGCSEKLFF. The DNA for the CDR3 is TGCGCCAGCAGCCAAGATTGCCTCAGGGGGTGTAGTGAAAAACTGTTTTTT.